This paragraph reports one TCR beta chain. The antigen remains undetermined. The data stem from a study of T cell responses to AZD1222 COVID-19 vaccine. Study-wide background: Pooled in the analysis were second doses at about 4 or about 12 weeks.

The study, taken as a whole, reports: Spike-specific TCR breadth and depth rose after two AZD1222 doses. Dominant CD4 TCR responses targeted spike regions 160-218 and 743-854.

The table came from immunoSEQ multiplex PCR; TCRdb's copy has only in-frame clones and leaves some out. The sample consists of 130,000 to 150,000 clones, around 90% of them appearing once. Germline V gene lookup returns CDR1 MDHEN and CDR2 SYDVKM. There are 15 residues in the CDR3. Trimming removed 6 bases from V and 3 bases from J, with 15 bases in between. The starting material was peripheral blood, obtained on day 0 of AZD1222 vaccination. The clonotype was recovered from an adult in good health. The chain is built from TRBV28 and TRBJ1-5; weak D call: TRBD1 (6 bases). The chain's CDR3 is CASRRDTGPNQPQHF. As DNA, the CDR3 is TGTGCCAGCAGGCGTGACACAGGGCCCAATCAGCCCCAGCATTTT.